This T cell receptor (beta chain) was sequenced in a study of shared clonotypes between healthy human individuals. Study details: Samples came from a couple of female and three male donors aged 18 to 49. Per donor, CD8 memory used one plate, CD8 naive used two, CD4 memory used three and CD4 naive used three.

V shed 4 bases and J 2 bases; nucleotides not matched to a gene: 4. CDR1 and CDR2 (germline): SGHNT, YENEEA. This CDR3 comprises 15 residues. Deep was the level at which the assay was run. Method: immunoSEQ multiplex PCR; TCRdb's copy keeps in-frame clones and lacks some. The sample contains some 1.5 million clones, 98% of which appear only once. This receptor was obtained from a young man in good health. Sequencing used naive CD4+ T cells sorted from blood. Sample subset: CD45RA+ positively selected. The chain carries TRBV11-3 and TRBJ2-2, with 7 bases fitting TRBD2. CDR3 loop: CASSSSGVNTGELFF. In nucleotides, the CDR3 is TGTGCCAGCAGCTCCAGCGGGGTTAACACCGGGGAGCTGTTTTTT.